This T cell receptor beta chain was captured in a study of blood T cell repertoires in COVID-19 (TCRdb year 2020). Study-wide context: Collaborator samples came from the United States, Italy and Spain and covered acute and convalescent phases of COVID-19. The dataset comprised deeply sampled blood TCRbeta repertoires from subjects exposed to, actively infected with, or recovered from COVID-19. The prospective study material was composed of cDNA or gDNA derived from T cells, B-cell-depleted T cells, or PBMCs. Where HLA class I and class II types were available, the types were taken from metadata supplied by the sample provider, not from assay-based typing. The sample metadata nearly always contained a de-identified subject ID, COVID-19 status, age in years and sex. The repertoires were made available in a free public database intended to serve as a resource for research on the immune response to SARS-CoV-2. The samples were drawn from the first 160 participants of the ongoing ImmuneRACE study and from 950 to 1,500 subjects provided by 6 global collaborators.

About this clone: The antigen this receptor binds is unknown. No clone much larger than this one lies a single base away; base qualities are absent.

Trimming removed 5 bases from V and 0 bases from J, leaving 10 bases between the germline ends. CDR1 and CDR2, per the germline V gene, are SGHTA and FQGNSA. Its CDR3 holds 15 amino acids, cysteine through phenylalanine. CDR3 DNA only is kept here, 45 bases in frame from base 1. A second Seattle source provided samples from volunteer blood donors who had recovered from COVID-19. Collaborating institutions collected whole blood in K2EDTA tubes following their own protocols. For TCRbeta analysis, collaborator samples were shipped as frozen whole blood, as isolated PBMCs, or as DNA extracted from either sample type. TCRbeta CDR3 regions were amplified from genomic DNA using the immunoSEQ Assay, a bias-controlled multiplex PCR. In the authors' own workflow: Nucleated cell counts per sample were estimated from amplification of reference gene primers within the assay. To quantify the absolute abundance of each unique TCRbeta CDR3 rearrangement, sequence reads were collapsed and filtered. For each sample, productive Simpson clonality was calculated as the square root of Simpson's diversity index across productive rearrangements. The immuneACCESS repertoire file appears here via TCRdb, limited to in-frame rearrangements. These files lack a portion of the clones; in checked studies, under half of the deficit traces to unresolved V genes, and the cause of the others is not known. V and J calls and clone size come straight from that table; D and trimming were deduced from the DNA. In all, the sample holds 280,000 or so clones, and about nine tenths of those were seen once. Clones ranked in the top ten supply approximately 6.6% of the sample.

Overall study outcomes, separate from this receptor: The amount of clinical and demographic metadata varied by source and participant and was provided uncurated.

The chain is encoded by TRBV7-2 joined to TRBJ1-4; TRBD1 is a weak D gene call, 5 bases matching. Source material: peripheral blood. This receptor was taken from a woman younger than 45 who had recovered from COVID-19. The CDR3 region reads CASSPETATNEKLFF. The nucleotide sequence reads TGTGCCAGCAGCCCGGAGACAGCAACTAATGAAAAACTGTTTTTT.